This is a list of T cell receptor beta chains from one sample in a study of pediatric ulcerative colitis. TCRdb's copy holds only in-frame clones and misses some; the assay was immunoSEQ multiplex PCR. The repertoire holds 10,000 to 15,000 clones, with 75% to 80% as singletons. The sequenced sample consisted of gut tissue. These receptors were collected from a boy between 5 and 17 years old who was a control in a study of pediatric ulcerative colitis. CDR3s include the opening cysteine and the closing phenylalanine or tryptophan. D genes are given only for firm matches. A clone size is listed for some rows: how often the clone was seen (once, few, many), or a class if it is expanded.

TGCGCCAGCAGTGACAGGGAGGGTGTCAATGAGCAGTTCTTC CASSDREGVNEQFF few TRBD2 TRBJ2-1 TRBV10-1
TGTGCCAGCAGCAATGGGCTAGCGGGAGTCGGTGAGCAGTTCTTC CASSNGLAGVGEQFF - TRBD2 TRBJ2-1 TRBV7-9
TGTGCCAGCTCGCTTCTCGGGGGGACCCAAGAGACCCAGTACTTC CASSLLGGTQETQYF - TRBD2 TRBJ2-5 TRBV18
TGTGCCAGCTCACCATCTCAAGAGACCCAGTACTTC CASSPSQETQYF - - TRBJ2-5 TRBV18
TGTGCCAGCAGTGAAACGGGCCGTAGGGGTGAAAAACTGTTTTTT CASSETGRRGEKLFF - - TRBJ1-4 TRBV6-4
TGTGCCAGCTCACGGGAGGGAGGCCAGGGAGATACGCAGTATTTT CASSREGGQGDTQYF - TRBD2 TRBJ2-3 TRBV18
TGTGCCACCAGCACGCCCCGGGAGGGAGGGCCCCAGCATTTT CATSTPREGGPQHF - - TRBJ1-5 TRBV15
TGTGCCAGCAGCTTAGCTGGTACTAGCGGGAGCCCCTACGAGCAGTACTTC CASSLAGTSGSPYEQYF - TRBD2 TRBJ2-7 TRBV7-2
TGTGCCAGCAGCCCCGAGGATAGTCCCATTAACTATGGCTACACCTTC CASSPEDSPINYGYTF - - TRBJ1-2 TRBV7-2
TGCGCCAGCAGCCTCCAGGGCAATGAGCAGTTCTTC CASSLQGNEQFF - - TRBJ2-1 TRBV4-1
TGCGCCAGCAGCTTGGCGGCAGGCCGCGAGCAGTTCTTC CASSLAAGREQFF once - TRBJ2-1 TRBV5-1
TGCGCCAGCAGCCATTTCAAGGCCTCTGGGGCCAACGTCCTGACTTTC CASSHFKASGANVLTF - - TRBJ2-6 TRBV4-3
TGCGCCAGCAGCGTGACGGGACGGAACCAAGAGACCCAGTACTTC CASSVTGRNQETQYF once - TRBJ2-5 TRBV5-1
TGTGCCAGCAGCAGGGCTAGCGGGAATACCGGGGAGCTGTTTTTT CASSRASGNTGELFF - TRBD2 TRBJ2-2 TRBV27
TGTGCCAGCTCACCAACGGGGGGGTATGGCTACACCTTC CASSPTGGYGYTF few - TRBJ1-2 TRBV18
TGTGCCTGGTCGGGGGGCGGGGAGCTGTTTTTT CAWSGGGELFF - TRBD2 TRBJ2-2 TRBV30
TGTGCCAGCAGCTTAGGTGACTATGGCTACACCTTC CASSLGDYGYTF - - TRBJ1-2 TRBV11-3
TGTGCCAGCAGTTTCCGACAAAACTATGGCTACACCTTC CASSFRQNYGYTF - - TRBJ1-2 TRBV27
TGTGCCAGCAGCCCCGGGGCCGTGAGTATCTACAATGAGCAGTTCTTC CASSPGAVSIYNEQFF - - TRBJ2-1 TRBV13
TGTGCTAGTGGTCCGGGGACGAGTACTGGAAACACCATATATTTT CASGPGTSTGNTIYF - - TRBJ1-3 TRBV12-5
TGTGCCAGCAAGGGTACGTGGACGTCTGGAAACACCATATATTTT CASKGTWTSGNTIYF - - TRBJ1-3 TRBV28
TGCGCCAGCAGCCAAGGGGTACAGCGCGGACTTTCGACAGATACGCAGTATTTT CASSQGVQRGLSTDTQYF - - TRBJ2-3 TRBV4-1
TGTGCCAGCAGCAATAGCGGGGGCGGAAATCAGCCCCAGCATTTT CASSNSGGGNQPQHF - - TRBJ1-5 TRBV21-1
TGCGCCAGCAGCTTGAAGGGCGCTCATAATGAAAAACTGTTTTTT CASSLKGAHNEKLFF - - TRBJ1-4 TRBV5-1
TGTGCCAGCAGTGAATATAGCGGACTAGCGGACTACGAGCAGTACTTC CASSEYSGLADYEQYF - TRBD2 TRBJ2-7 TRBV25-1
TGCGCCAGCAGCCCCCTGCGGGGCACAGATACGCAGTATTTT CASSPLRGTDTQYF - - TRBJ2-3 TRBV5-1
TGTGCCAGCAGCTTACAAGGAACTAATGAAAAACTGTTTTTT CASSLQGTNEKLFF - - TRBJ1-4 TRBV5-4
TGTGCCAGCAGCATAAGATCCGGGACAGGCACCGGGGAGCTGTTTTTT CASSIRSGTGTGELFF - TRBD1 TRBJ2-2 TRBV7-2
TGTGCCAGCACGTACCGGGGGGGAGGGGGCGAGACCCAGTACTTC CASTYRGGGGETQYF - - TRBJ2-5 TRBV11-2
TGCAGCGTTGAAATACCGAACTCTGGAAACACCATATATTTT CSVEIPNSGNTIYF once - TRBJ1-3 TRBV29-1
TGTGCTAGTGGTTTGGTACTAGGAGGATTGGGTGGCTACACCTTC CASGLVLGGLGGYTF - - TRBJ1-2 TRBV12-5
TGTGCCTGGGGGCCCCCGCCGATCTACAATGAGCAGTTCTTC CAWGPPPIYNEQFF - - TRBJ2-1 TRBV30
TGTGCCAGCAGCTTAGGATTGTTCCCCATCTCCCTAGAGGGGATGGGGGGTGAGCAGTTCTTC CASSLGLFPISLEGMGGEQFF - - TRBJ2-1 TRBV7-3
TGTGCCAGTAGTGTGGGACACCAGAACACTGAAGCTTTCTTT CASSVGHQNTEAFF few - TRBJ1-1 TRBV19
TGTGCCAGCAGCGCCACCCTTGTCCCGGGAGATACCATATATTTT CASSATLVPGDTIYF - - TRBJ1-3 TRBV9
TGTGCCAGCTCACGGGCCCGGGCCAAGTCCTACGAGCAGTACTTC CASSRARAKSYEQYF - - TRBJ2-7 TRBV18
TGTGCCAGCAGTTCCGGGGTCTCTGGAAACACCATATATTTT CASSSGVSGNTIYF - - TRBJ1-3 TRBV2
TGTGCCAGCTCACCACTGAAAGACGGATATACGCAGTATTTT CASSPLKDGYTQYF - - TRBJ2-3 TRBV18
TGTGCCAGCAGCTTGGTAGGTACTACATCCTACGAGCAGTACTTC CASSLVGTTSYEQYF - - TRBJ2-7 TRBV5-5
TGCGCCAGCAGTGACTCTCTAGCGGGAGAAGAGACCCAGTACTTC CASSDSLAGEETQYF - TRBD2 TRBJ2-5 TRBV10-2
TGTGCCAGCAGCCTGGACTCCTTCACCGGGGAGCTGTTTTTT CASSLDSFTGELFF medium-sized - TRBJ2-2 TRBV7-3
TGTGCCAGCAGCGGGGACAGAAGATGGTACGGCTACACCTTC CASSGDRRWYGYTF - TRBD1 TRBJ1-2 TRBV6-1
TGTGCCAGCAGCCGGGACAGGGGGTTGACAGATACGCAGTATTTT CASSRDRGLTDTQYF - TRBD1 TRBJ2-3 TRBV11-1
TGTGCCAGCTCACCAGAGAAGCACTATGGCTACACCTTC CASSPEKHYGYTF - - TRBJ1-2 TRBV18
TGTGCCAGCAGCCAAGGCCGGGAGAACACTGAAGCTTTCTTT CASSQGRENTEAFF - - TRBJ1-1 TRBV4-2
TGCGCCAGCAGCTGGCCGGCGGGAGGTCCTAGCTCTGGGGCCAACGTCCTGACTTTC CASSWPAGGPSSGANVLTF - TRBD2 TRBJ2-6 TRBV5-1
TGTGCCAGCAGCTTAACGATTAGGGGCAGTAGAAACTACAATGAGCAGTTCTTC CASSLTIRGSRNYNEQFF - - TRBJ2-1 TRBV7-3
TGTGCCAGCAGCTTGGTTTTGGGGGATTACAATGAGCAGTTCTTC CASSLVLGDYNEQFF few - TRBJ2-1 TRBV7-9
TGTGCCAGCAGCTTCATGAACACTGAAGCTTTCTTT CASSFMNTEAFF - - TRBJ1-1 TRBV7-9
TGTGCCAGCAGTGGTCGGACGGTGAACACTGAAGCTTTCTTT CASSGRTVNTEAFF few - TRBJ1-1 TRBV27
TGCGCCAGCAGCCCCGGACAGGGAACGTATGGCTACACCTTC CASSPGQGTYGYTF - TRBD1 TRBJ1-2 TRBV4-1
TGTGCCAGCAGCTTAGCCCTAGCGGGAGTCACCGGGGAGCTGTTTTTT CASSLALAGVTGELFF once TRBD2 TRBJ2-2 TRBV7-6
TGCGCCAGCAGCCTACTCGACCCTTACAATCAGCCCCAGCATTTT CASSLLDPYNQPQHF - - TRBJ1-5 TRBV5-1
TGTGCCAGCAGCTTGGGAGGAGCAACTAATGAAAAACTGTTTTTT CASSLGGATNEKLFF - - TRBJ1-4 TRBV5-5
TGTGCCAGCAGCGTGGACAGGCCCTCTGGAAACACCATATATTTT CASSVDRPSGNTIYF - TRBD1 TRBJ1-3 TRBV9
TGTGCCAGCAGGGGGGACCCCAGCAATCAGCCCCAGCATTTT CASRGDPSNQPQHF once - TRBJ1-5 TRBV2
TGTGCCAGCAGATACATAGGACGGACTAATCAGCCCCAGCATTTT CASRYIGRTNQPQHF - - TRBJ1-5 TRBV6-1